This passage covers 15 T cell receptor beta chains from one sample sequenced in a study of cytomegalovirus exposure and HLA in healthy donors. The PCR used 60 Vbeta and 13 Jbeta primers. Repertoires were generated with immunoSEQ multiplex PCR, while TCRdb's copy carries only in-frame clones and drops some. This sample has roughly 180,000 clones, with more than 65% found just once. What was sequenced was PBMCs. The receptor source for this set is a young man in good health and CMV-seronegative.

This clone was detected once. The chain carries TRBV12-5 and TRBJ1-3, with D possibly being TRBD1 (5 bases). The CDR3 has 17 residues. V lost 2 bases and J lost 6, with 20 bases in between. Germline lookup yields CDR1 LGHNT and CDR2 FRNRAP. The CDR3 coding sequence is TGTGCTAGTGGTTTGCCACAGGTGGTTTTGTCCGAAAACACCATATATTTT. It yields the protein CASGLPQVVLSENTIYF. The full variable domain, rest sourced from reference TRBV12-5 and TRBJ1-3, is DARVTQTPRHKVTEMGQEVTMRCQPILGHNTVFWYRQTMMQGLELLAYFRNRAPLDDSGMPKDRFSAEMPDATLATLKIQPSEPRDSAVYFCASGLPQVVLSENTIYFGEGSWLTVV.

The rearrangement links TRBV6-1 to TRBJ2-1; TRBD2 aligns across 8 bases. Germline trimming cut 2 bases from V and 1 base from J; bases unmatched to any gene: 10. This CDR3 spans 18 amino acids. The germline V gene encodes CDR1 MNHNS and CDR2 SASEGT. This CDR3 reads CASSERTPTSGSYNEQFF. DNA for the CDR3: TGTGCCAGCAGTGAAAGGACTCCCACTAGCGGATCCTACAATGAGCAGTTCTTC.

V usage is TRBV14 and J usage is TRBJ1-2, with D unclear. The CDR3 spans 14 residues. CDR1 is SGHDN and CDR2 is FVKESK in the germline V gene. Trimming removed 0 bases from V and 6 bases from J, with 11 bases in between. The CDR3 DNA sequence: TGTGCCAGCAGCCAAGATCTAGGAGGTGATGGCTACACCTTC. Translating gives CASSQDLGGDGYTF.

The chain links TRBV6-6 to TRBJ2-1, with D maybe TRBD2 (7 bases). V lost 7 bases and J lost 5, with 15 bases in between. Germline CDR1 is MNHNY and CDR2 is SVGAGI (reference sequence). CDR3 length equals 14 residues. The CDR3 is CASTRGAPNNEQFF. CDR3 sequence (DNA): TGTGCCAGCACCCGGGGGGCCCCGAACAATGAGCAGTTCTTC.

J is TRBJ1-5 and V is TRBV7-8; D gene uncertain. Germline-derived CDR1 and CDR2 are SGHVS and FQNEAQ. The V end lost 5 bases, the J end lost 2 bases, and 13 bases lay between the germline ends. This CDR3 has 15 residues. The CDR3 DNA reads as TGTGCCAGCAGCCGAGCGGGAGCTGGCAATCAGCCCCAGCATTTT. Protein: CASSRAGAGNQPQHF. The entire variable domain, with the rest obtained from reference TRBV7-8 and TRBJ1-5, is as follows: GAGVSQSPRYKVAKRGQDVALRCDPISGHVSLFWYQQALGQGPEFLTYFQNEAQLDKSGLPSDRFFAERPEGSVSTLKIQRTQQEDSAVYLCASSRAGAGNQPQHFGDGTRLSIL.

The V gene is TRBV19, the J gene TRBJ1-1, with D maybe TRBD1 (5 bases). The germline V gene has CDR1 LNHDA and CDR2 SQIVND (reference sequence). There are 16 residues in the CDR3. V gave up 0 bases and J gave up 0 bases, with 11 bases separating them. The CDR3 coding sequence is TGTGCCAGTAGTATAGAGACGACAGAAGTGAACACTGAAGCTTTCTTT. This codes for CASSIETTEVNTEAFF.

V and J are TRBV28 and TRBJ2-1; D is perhaps TRBD1 (6 bases). V lost 5 bases to trimming and J lost 5 bases, with 10 bases between them. Germline V lookup: CDR1 MDHEN, CDR2 SYDVKM. The CDR3 covers 13 residues. The CDR3 reads CASSIDRNNEQFF. The CDR3 nucleotides are TGTGCCAGCAGTATAGACAGGAACAATGAGCAGTTCTTC.

In this sample, this clone turned up once. The chain carries TRBV30 and TRBJ2-7, with D hard to call. Germline V lookup: CDR1 GTSNPN, CDR2 SVGIG (reference sequence). The V gene lost 0 bases and the J gene lost 3 bases, with 6 bases spanning the gap. This CDR3 comprises 12 residues. CDR3: CAWSVRDYEQYF. The CDR3 region has the DNA TGTGCCTGGAGTGTAAGAGACTACGAGCAGTACTTC.

The CDR3 region is CASSFGHRSYEQYF. The CDR3 region has the DNA TGTGCCAGCAGTTTTGGACATCGCTCCTACGAGCAGTACTTC. This chain links TRBV6-5 with TRBJ2-7, with D perhaps matching TRBD1 (5 bases). Trimming took off 4 bases at V and 0 bases at J, with 10 bases between the two ends. Germline loops: CDR1 MNHEY, CDR2 SVGAGI. The CDR3 consists of 14 residues.

The genes are TRBV5-4 and TRBJ2-3, with a weak D call TRBD2 (5 bases). Germline values: CDR1 SGHNT, CDR2 YYREEE (reference sequence). The CDR3 loop spans 14 amino acids. Trimming took 4 bases from V and 0 from J, leaving 9 bases between them. CDR3 sequence reads: CASSTGVSTDTQYF. The CDR3 DNA follows: TGTGCCAGCAGCACCGGGGTCAGCACAGATACGCAGTATTTT. Drawing the rest from reference TRBV5-4 and TRBJ2-3, the complete variable domain is ETGVTQSPTHLIKTRGQQVTLRCSSQSGHNTVSWYQQALGQGPQFIFQYYREEENGRGNFPPRFSGLQFPNYSSELNVNALELDDSALYLCASSTGVSTDTQYFGPGTRLTVL.

The gene calls are TRBV29-1 and TRBJ1-5; 7 nucleotides align to TRBD1. CDR1 is SQVTM and CDR2 is ANQGSEA in the germline V gene. The trim removed 2 bases at V and 6 bases at J, leaving 4 bases unmatched. This CDR3 region has 13 residues. The CDR3 reads CSVESPGGQPQHF. DNA of the CDR3: TGCAGCGTTGAAAGCCCAGGGGGTCAGCCCCAGCATTTT.

The genes are TRBV6-5 and TRBJ2-7, with D possibly matching TRBD1 (5 bases). V lost 5 bases and J lost 0, with 8 bases in between. CDR3 length: 13 residues. Germline CDR1 is MNHEY and CDR2 is SVGAGI. The CDR3: CASSAGFSYEQYF. For the CDR3, the DNA is TGTGCCAGCAGTGCAGGGTTCTCCTACGAGCAGTACTTC.

The gene calls are TRBV4-2 and TRBJ1-1, with TRBD1 matching 7 bases. This CDR3 is 15 amino acids long. Per the germline V gene, CDR1 is LGHNA and CDR2 is YNFKEQ. The junction had 6 bases not matched to a gene; V was cut back by 1 base and J by 4 bases. The CDR3: CASSQGDRDGTEAFF. The CDR3 DNA reads as TGTGCCAGCAGCCAAGGAGACAGGGATGGCACTGAAGCTTTCTTT.

V usage is TRBV11-2 and J usage is TRBJ2-2; 9 positions match TRBD1. Germline V gene data show CDR1 as SGHAT and CDR2 as FQNNGV. CDR3 size: 15 residues. Unmatched junction bases numbered 8, after V lost 7 bases and J lost 5 bases. In nucleotides, the CDR3 is TGTGCCAGCACCACGACAGGGGGGAAGACCGGGGAGCTGTTTTTT. Protein: CASTTTGGKTGELFF.

J is TRBJ2-5 and V is TRBV6-5; tentative D call: TRBD2 (5 bases). Germline loops: CDR1 MNHEY, CDR2 SVGAGI. V was shortened by 7 bases and J by 5 bases, with 17 bases between the two germline ends. CDR3 length: 14 residues. CDR3 residues: CASTGVGPYETQYF. In DNA form, the CDR3 reads TGTGCCAGCACCGGGGTAGGCCCGTACGAGACCCAGTACTTC.